The rows below give T cell receptor beta chains drawn from one sample of a study of prognosis after radiotherapy for stage I lung cancer. One entry per CDR3 protein, called by TCRdb with MiXCR from the multiplex PCR reads. The table includes fewer than 40,000 distinct CDR3 sequences, around 35% detected once. This material consisted of PBMCs, taken before or after stereotactic body radiation therapy (not recorded which). The receptors derive from a donor aged 50 or older with non-small cell lung cancer. The CDR3 runs from the conserved cysteine through the conserved F or W. D genes are given only for firm matches. Expanded clones are given a class, and other clones once, few, many or no size at all.

TRBV19	.	TRBJ1-5	.	CASSTGPNQPQHF	TGTGCCAGTTCCACAGGACCCAATCAGCCCCAGCATTTT
TRBV6-5	.	TRBJ1-6	medium-sized	CASSYSWLSYNSPLHF	TGTGCCAGCAGTTACTCGTGGCTCTCCTATAATTCACCCCTCCACTTT
TRBV15	.	TRBJ2-5	many	CATSRDSQTQYF	TGTGCCACCAGCAGAGATAGTCAGACCCAGTACTTC
TRBV7-3	.	TRBJ2-1	many	CASSLTVSSYNEQFF	TGTGCCAGCAGCCTTACAGTAAGCTCCTACAATGAGCAGTTCTTC
TRBV20-1	.	TRBJ1-5	many	CSARSSNQPQHF	TGCAGTGCTAGAAGTAGCAATCAGCCCCAGCATTTT
TRBV20-1	.	TRBJ1-5	.	CSSRPGCLRNQPQHF	TGCAGTTCTAGACCGGGATGTTTGCGCAATCAGCCCCAGCATTTT
TRBV6-1	.	TRBJ2-1	few	CASSTTNEQFF	TGTGCCAGCAGTACTACTAATGAGCAGTTCTTC
TRBV20-1	.	TRBJ1-6	many	CSASQTGNSPLHF	TGCAGTGCTAGCCAGACAGGCAATTCACCCCTCCACTTT
TRBV18	.	TRBJ2-1	many	CASSPWDSSYNEQFF	TGTGCCAGCTCACCATGGGACTCCTCCTACAATGAGCAGTTCTTC
TRBV6-1	TRBD1	TRBJ1-6	medium-sized	CASSEVTGVLDNSPLHF	TGTGCCAGCAGTGAAGTCACAGGGGTATTGGATAATTCACCCCTCCACTTT
TRBV28	.	TRBJ1-2	medium-sized	CASSLGNRDGYGYTF	TGTGCCAGCAGTTTGGGGAACAGGGATGGCTATGGCTACACCTTC
TRBV11-2	.	TRBJ1-1	many	CASSRDGSGTEAFF	TGTGCCAGCAGCAGGGACGGTTCAGGGACTGAAGCTTTCTTT